Here is one T cell receptor beta chain with its context. The sample belongs to a study of blood T cell repertoires in COVID-19. Study-level background: The United States, Italy and Spain supplied acute and convalescent COVID-19 samples. Sample material is recorded as cDNA or gDNA derived from T cells, B-cell-depleted T cells, or PBMCs.

The CDR3 has 16 residues. Deletions cut 5 bases from V and 6 bases from J, with 20 bases between. The germline V gene encodes CDR1 MNHEY and CDR2 SMNVEV (reference sequence). The authors' processing: Nucleated cell counts were estimated from reference gene primer amplification. Measured with immunoSEQ multiplex PCR; TCRdb has only the in-frame clones, and not every one. V, J and clone size were drawn from that table, and D and trimming were deduced from the DNA. In the table there are some 200,000 clones, nearly 90% of which are singletons. Material: peripheral blood. The chain couples TRBV27 to TRBJ2-1; D remains unclear. This receptor was obtained from a man between 60 and 75 years old with active or convalescent COVID-19. The CDR3 region is CASSPTRQKTVNEQFF. The DNA of the CDR3 is TGTGCCAGCAGTCCCACCCGGCAGAAGACTGTCAATGAGCAGTTCTTC.